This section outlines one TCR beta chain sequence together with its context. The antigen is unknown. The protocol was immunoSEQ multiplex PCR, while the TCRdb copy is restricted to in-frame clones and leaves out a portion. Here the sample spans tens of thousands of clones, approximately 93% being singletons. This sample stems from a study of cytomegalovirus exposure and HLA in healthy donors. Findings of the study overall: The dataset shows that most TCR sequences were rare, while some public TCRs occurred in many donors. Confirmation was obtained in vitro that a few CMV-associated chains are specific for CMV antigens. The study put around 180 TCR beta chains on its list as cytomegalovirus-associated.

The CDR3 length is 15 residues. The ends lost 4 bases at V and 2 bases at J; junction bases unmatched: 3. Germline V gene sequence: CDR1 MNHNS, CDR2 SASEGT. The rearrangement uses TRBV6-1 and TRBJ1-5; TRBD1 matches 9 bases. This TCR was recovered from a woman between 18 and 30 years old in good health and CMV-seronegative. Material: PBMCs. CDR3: CASSGRDRGNQPQHF. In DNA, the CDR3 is TGTGCCAGCAGTGGGCGGGACAGGGGCAATCAGCCCCAGCATTTT.